The TCR beta chain described here comes from a study of radiation and T cells in renal cell carcinoma. Study results and caveats: From baseline, blood top tumor clonotypes peaked at 2 weeks post-radiation.

Time point meaning: baseline pretreatment blood. The sample's treatment: 15 Gy SBRT to primary tumor, nephrectomy 4 weeks later. After SBRT, blood was collected at 2 and 4 weeks, plus baseline. The tumor was a clear cell renal cell carcinoma. Germline CDR1 reads SQVTM; CDR2 reads ANQGSEA. The V end was cut by 6 bases, the J end by 3 bases, with 28 bases between. The CDR3 covers 18 residues. Sequencing used immunoSEQ multiplex PCR; TCRdb keeps in-frame clones, though not all of them. Of roughly 120,000 clones in the sample, roughly 80% were seen once. Remarks on this clone: Antigen unknown.

This specimen was blood, taken from a patient whose treatment included radiotherapy and nephrectomy. The clonotype comes from a woman aged 60-70 years with renal cell carcinoma. The chain joins TRBV29-1 to TRBJ2-3, with D possibly matching TRBD2 (8 bases). The CDR3 DNA follows: TGCAGCGTACGGGTGGTCGGGGTTAGCGGGACAGCAACAGATACGCAGTATTTT. This codes for CSVRVVGVSGTATDTQYF.